Listed below are T cell receptor beta chains from one sample, sequenced in a study of prognosis after radiotherapy for stage I lung cancer. TCRdb re-called the multiplex PCR reads with MiXCR, one entry per CDR3 protein. The table lists about 59,000 distinct CDR3 sequences, about a quarter of them singletons, with roughly 7.5% in the top ten. The specimen was PBMCs, collected before or after stereotactic body radiation therapy (not recorded which). The origin of the receptors is a donor at least 50 years old with non-small cell lung cancer. Each CDR3 is given with its conserved first and last residue. D genes are given only for firm matches. A clone size is listed for some rows: how often the clone was seen (once, few, many), or a class if it is expanded.

clone size,J gene,D gene,V gene,CDR3 protein,CDR3 DNA
many,TRBJ1-2,.,TRBV25-1,CASSAEGAALYGYTF,TGTGCCAGCAGTGCCGAAGGGGCAGCTCTCTATGGCTACACCTTC
many,TRBJ1-6,TRBD1,TRBV5-1,CASSDQTGGLNSPLHF,TGCGCCAGCAGTGACCAGACAGGGGGCCTTAATTCACCCCTCCACTTT
.,TRBJ2-1,.,TRBV19,CASSLFGQNFYNEEFF,TGCGCCAGTAGTTTATTTGGACAGAATTTCTACAATGAGGAGTTCTTC
many,TRBJ2-2,.,TRBV7-2,CASSYLTGELFF,TGTGCCAGCAGTTATCTGACCGGGGAGCTGTTTTTT
few,TRBJ1-4,.,TRBV4-2,CASSQEGREKLFF,TGTGCCAGCAGCCAAGAAGGGCGGGAAAAACTGTTTTTT
many,TRBJ2-3,TRBD2,TRBV7-3,CASSPSGGRLSTDTQYF,TGTGCCAGCAGCCCTAGCGGGGGCAGATTGAGCACAGATACGCAGTATTTT
many,TRBJ2-3,TRBD1,TRBV29-1,CSEGTGGDTQYF,TGCAGCGAAGGGACAGGTGGAGATACGCAGTATTTT
many,TRBJ2-3,.,TRBV19,CASSIDLGRKGRDTQYF,TGTGCCAGTAGTATAGACCTAGGACGGAAGGGTAGAGATACGCAGTATTTT
many,TRBJ1-4,.,TRBV25-1,CASSEGWGGSEKLFF,TGTGCCAGCAGTGAAGGATGGGGAGGCAGCGAAAAACTGTTTTTT
.,TRBJ1-1,.,TRBV29-1,CSVVPNTEAFF,TGCAGCGTTGTCCCGAACACTGAAGCTTTCTTT
few,TRBJ2-7,.,TRBV5-6,CASSLVHGVHEQYF,TGTGCCAGCAGCTTAGTACACGGCGTACACGAGCAGTACTTC
many,TRBJ2-3,.,TRBV5-8,CASSYGSSADTQYF,TGTGCCAGCAGCTATGGAAGTTCCGCGGATACGCAGTATTTT
many,TRBJ1-2,.,TRBV7-6,CASSLAGYGYTF,TGTGCCAGCAGCTTAGCGGGGTATGGCTACACCTTC
.,TRBJ1-6,TRBD1,TRBV6-1,CASSENTYMTGTPLHF,TGTGCGAGCAGTGAAAACACCTACATGACAGGGACACCCCTCCACTTT
many,TRBJ1-2,.,TRBV18,CASSPLQGQDDGYTF,TGTGCCAGCTCACCACTTCAGGGGCAAGACGATGGCTACACCTTC
many,TRBJ1-5,.,TRBV10-3,CAISESAGRVQPQHF,TGTGCCATCAGTGAATCCGCCGGCCGAGTTCAGCCCCAGCATTTT
many,TRBJ2-3,TRBD1,TRBV5-1,CASSPDRATDTQYF,TGCGCCAGCAGCCCCGACAGGGCCACAGATACGCAGTATTTT
.,TRBJ1-2,.,TRBV6-2/TRBV6-3,CASSSQGVAVGYGYTF,TGTGCCAGCAGTTCCCAAGGGGTTGCAGTAGGTTATGGCTACACCTTC
many,TRBJ1-4,.,TRBV5-1,CASSPASVGVGATNEKLFF,TGCGCCAGCAGCCCGGCCTCGGTGGGGGTGGGTGCAACTAATGAAAAACTGTTTTTT
many,TRBJ2-3,TRBD2,TRBV5-1,CASSPGLAGGTDTQYF,TGCGCCAGCAGCCCTGGACTAGCGGGGGGCACAGATACGCAGTATTTT
many,TRBJ2-7,TRBD1,TRBV5-1,CASSLSQGQVGIEQYF,TGCGCCAGCAGCTTGTCCCAGGGACAGGTGGGAATCGAGCAGTACTTC
few,TRBJ1-4,.,TRBV18,CASSRDGYEKLFF,TGTGCCAGCTCACGGGACGGTTATGAAAAACTGTTTTTT
many,TRBJ1-4,.,TRBV6-1,CASSQVESEKLFF,TGTGCCAGCAGTCAAGTCGAGAGTGAAAAACTGTTTTTT
many,TRBJ2-3,TRBD2,TRBV5-1,CASSLEAGAGSGTQYF,TGCGCCAGCAGCTTGGAAGCTGGAGCGGGATCGGGTACGCAGTATTTT
many,TRBJ2-7,.,TRBV6-5,CASSYAGVHEQYF,TGTGCCAGCAGTTACGCCGGGGTCCACGAGCAGTACTTC
once,TRBJ1-6,.,TRBV6-1,CASTPGNSPLHF,TGTGCCAGCACCCCCGGGAATTCACCCCTCCACTTT
many,TRBJ2-7,.,TRBV28,CASRGQGLGYEQYF,TGTGCCAGCCGTGGCCAGGGGTTAGGCTACGAGCAGTACTTC
many,TRBJ2-2,.,TRBV5-1,CASSLSGGELFF,TGCGCCAGCAGCTTGTCGGGCGGGGAGCTGTTTTTT
many,TRBJ1-1,.,TRBV5-1,CASARQEETEAFF,TGCGCCAGCGCTAGGCAGGAAGAGACTGAAGCTTTCTTT
few,TRBJ2-4,TRBD2,TRBV7-9,CASSPGTSGAKNIQYF,TGTGCCAGCAGCCCGGGGACTAGCGGAGCCAAAAACATTCAGTACTTC
many,TRBJ1-1,.,TRBV6-1,CASRRGPMNTEAFF,TGTGCCAGCCGACGGGGGCCGATGAACACTGAAGCTTTCTTT
many,TRBJ2-2,.,TRBV5-1,CASSLRTDDTGELFF,TGCGCCAGCAGCTTGCGGACGGATGACACCGGGGAGCTGTTTTTT
many,TRBJ1-1,.,TRBV11-2,CASSLVGQSEAFF,TGTGCCAGCAGCTTAGTCGGACAGTCTGAAGCTTTCTTT